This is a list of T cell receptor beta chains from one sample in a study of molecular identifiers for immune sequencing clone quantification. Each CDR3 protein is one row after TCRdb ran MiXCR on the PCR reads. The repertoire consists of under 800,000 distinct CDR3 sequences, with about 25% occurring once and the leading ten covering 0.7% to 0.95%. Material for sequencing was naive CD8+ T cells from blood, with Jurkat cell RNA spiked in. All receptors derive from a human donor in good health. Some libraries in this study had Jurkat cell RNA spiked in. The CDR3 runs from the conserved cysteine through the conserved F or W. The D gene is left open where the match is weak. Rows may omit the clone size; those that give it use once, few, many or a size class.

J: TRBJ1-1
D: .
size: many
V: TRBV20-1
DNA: TGCAGTGCTACGGACCGAGAAAACACTGAAGCTTTCTTT
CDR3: CSATDRENTEAFF

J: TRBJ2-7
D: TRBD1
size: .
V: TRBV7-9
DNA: TGTGCCAGCAGCGGATGGACAGGGAGGTACGAGCAGTACTTC
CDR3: CASSGWTGRYEQYF

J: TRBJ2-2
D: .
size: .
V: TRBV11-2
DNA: TGTGCCAGCAGCCCTAGGACGCTCCAGTATCTCGGGGAGCTGTTTTTT
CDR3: CASSPRTLQYLGELFF

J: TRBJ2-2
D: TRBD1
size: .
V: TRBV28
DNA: TGTGCCAGCAGTCCTCTTAGGACAGGGGGCCCCGGGGAGCTGTTTTTT
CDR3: CASSPLRTGGPGELFF

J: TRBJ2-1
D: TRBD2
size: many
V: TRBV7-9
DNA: TGTGCCAGCAGCTTAGGTCATAGCGGGATTATAGATGAGCAGTTCTTC
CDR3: CASSLGHSGIIDEQFF

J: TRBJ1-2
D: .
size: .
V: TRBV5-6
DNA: TGTGCCAGCAGCTTGCAGGTTTTTAGCTATGGCTACACCTTC
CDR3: CASSLQVFSYGYTF

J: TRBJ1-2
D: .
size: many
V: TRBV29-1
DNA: TGCAGCGTTGAAGAGGGGGCCTATGGCTACACCTTC
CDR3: CSVEEGAYGYTF

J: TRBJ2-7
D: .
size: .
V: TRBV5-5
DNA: TGTGCCAGCAGCTTGTTCCTCTCCTACGAGCAGTACTTC
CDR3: CASSLFLSYEQYF

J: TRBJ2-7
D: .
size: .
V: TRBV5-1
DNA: TGCGCCAGCAGCTTGGAAGTTGGGCATCAAGAGGCCCAGTACTTC
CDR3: CASSLEVGHQEAQYF

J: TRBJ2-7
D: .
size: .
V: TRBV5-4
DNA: TGTGCCAGCAGCTTCGGAATAGCCTACGAGCAGTACTTC
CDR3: CASSFGIAYEQYF

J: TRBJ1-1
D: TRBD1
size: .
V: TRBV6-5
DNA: TGTGCCAGCAGACTCTCAGGGGGAGGAACTGAAGCTTTCTTT
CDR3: CASRLSGGGTEAFF

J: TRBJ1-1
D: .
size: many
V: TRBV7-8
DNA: TGTGCCAGCAGCCCCGACACGATGAACACTGAAGCTTTCTTT
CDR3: CASSPDTMNTEAFF

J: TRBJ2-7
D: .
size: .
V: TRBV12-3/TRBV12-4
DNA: TGTGCCAGCAGTGCTGGCTTCGCGGTGTACGAGCAGTACTTC
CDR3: CASSAGFAVYEQYF

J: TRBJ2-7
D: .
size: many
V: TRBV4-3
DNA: TGCGCCAGCAGCCCCAGGTGGCCGGAGTCCGAGCAGTACTTC
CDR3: CASSPRWPESEQYF

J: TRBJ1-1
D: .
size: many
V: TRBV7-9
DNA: TGTGCCAGCAGCCACAGTACAGGTTTTGCGACTGAAGCTTTCTTT
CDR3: CASSHSTGFATEAFF

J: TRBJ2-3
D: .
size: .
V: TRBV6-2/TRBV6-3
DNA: TGTGCCAGCAGAAGTCTCCCAAACGGCACAGATACGCAGTATTTT
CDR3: CASRSLPNGTDTQYF

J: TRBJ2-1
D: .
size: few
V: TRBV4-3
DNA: TGCGCCAGCAGCCAAGAAGGTTCAGGAGCGCTAGGTGAGCAGTTCTTC
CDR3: CASSQEGSGALGEQFF

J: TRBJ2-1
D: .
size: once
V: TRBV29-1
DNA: TGCAGCGTTGTCCACAGGTGGGATGAGCAGTTCTTC
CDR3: CSVVHRWDEQFF

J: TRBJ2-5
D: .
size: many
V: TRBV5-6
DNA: TGTGCCAGCAGCTTGCTATCCGAAGAGACCCAGTACTTC
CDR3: CASSLLSEETQYF

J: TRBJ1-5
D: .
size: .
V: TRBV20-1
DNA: TGCAGTGCACCTCAAGGGGGATCGTTCGGCAATCAGCCCCAGCATTTT
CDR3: CSAPQGGSFGNQPQHF

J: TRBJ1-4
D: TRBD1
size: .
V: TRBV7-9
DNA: TGTGCCAGCAGCGACCCGGGACAGATTAATGAAAGACTGTTTTTT
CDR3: CASSDPGQINERLFF

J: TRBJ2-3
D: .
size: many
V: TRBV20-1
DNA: TGCAGTGCTAGAGATTCCCGGGAGAGCACAGATACGCAGTATTTT
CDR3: CSARDSRESTDTQYF

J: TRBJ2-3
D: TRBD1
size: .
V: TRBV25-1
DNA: TGTGCCAGCCTGAAAGGGACAGGGGACACAGATACGCAGTATTTT
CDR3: CASLKGTGDTDTQYF

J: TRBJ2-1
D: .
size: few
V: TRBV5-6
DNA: TGTGCCAGCAGCACGGACCCAGAGCAGAATGAGCAGTTCTTC
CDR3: CASSTDPEQNEQFF

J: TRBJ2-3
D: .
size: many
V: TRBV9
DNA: TGTGCCAGCAGACCCGCGGATTCTTCCACAGATACGCAGTATTTT
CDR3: CASRPADSSTDTQYF

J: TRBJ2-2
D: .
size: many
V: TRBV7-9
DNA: TGTGCCAGCAGCTTATATACGAACACCGGGGAGCTGTTTTTT
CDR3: CASSLYTNTGELFF

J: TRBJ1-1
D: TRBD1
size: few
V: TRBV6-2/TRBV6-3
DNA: TGTGCCAGCAGGCCCCACAGGGGGCGAACTGAAGCTTTCTTT
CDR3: CASRPHRGRTEAFF

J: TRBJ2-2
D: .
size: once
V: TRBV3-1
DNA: TGTGGCAGCAGCCAAGGGGGTTGGACGGAACTCTTTTTCGCGAACACCGGGGAGCTGTTTTTT
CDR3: CGSSQGGWTELFFANTGELFF

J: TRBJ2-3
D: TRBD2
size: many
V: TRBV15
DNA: TGTGCCACCAGCTTTGGAAGCGGGACTAGAATCCCAGATACGCAGTATTTT
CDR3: CATSFGSGTRIPDTQYF

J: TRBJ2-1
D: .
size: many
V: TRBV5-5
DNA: TGTGCCAGCAGCTTGAAGGGATACAATGAGCAGTTCTTC
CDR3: CASSLKGYNEQFF

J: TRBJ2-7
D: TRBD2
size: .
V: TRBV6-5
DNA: TGTGCCAGCAGTTACGGGAGCGGGGGGGCCTACGAGCAGTACTTC
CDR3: CASSYGSGGAYEQYF

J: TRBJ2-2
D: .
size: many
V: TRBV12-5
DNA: TGTGCTAGTGGTTTGAGTTTCAGTAACACCGGGGAGCTGTTTTTT
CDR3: CASGLSFSNTGELFF

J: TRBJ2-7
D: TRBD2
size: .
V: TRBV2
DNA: TGTGCCAGCAGTGATTTTAGCGGGGGGGCCTACGAGCAGTACTTC
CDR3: CASSDFSGGAYEQYF

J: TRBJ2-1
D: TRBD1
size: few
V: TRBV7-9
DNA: TGTGCCAGCAGCTTTAACCGGGACAGTGGGGCCATACAGCAGTTCTTC
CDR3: CASSFNRDSGAIQQFF

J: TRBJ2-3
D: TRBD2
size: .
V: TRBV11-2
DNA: TGTGCCAGCAGCTTAGTGACTAGCGGGGGAGAAAGGTCGCAGTATTTT
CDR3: CASSLVTSGGERSQYF

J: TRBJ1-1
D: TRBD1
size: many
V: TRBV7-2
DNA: TGTGCCAGCAGCCCGACGGCAGGGGGGCTGAGGACTGAAGCTTTCTTT
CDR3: CASSPTAGGLRTEAFF

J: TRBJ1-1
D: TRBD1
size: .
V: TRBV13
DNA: TGTGCCAGCAGCCCATCGGACAGGGGGCTTGATTTCACTGAAGCTTTCTTT
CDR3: CASSPSDRGLDFTEAFF

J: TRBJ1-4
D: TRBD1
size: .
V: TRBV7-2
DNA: TGTGCCAGCAGCCCCCGGGGACAGGGTGAAAAACTGTTTTTT
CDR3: CASSPRGQGEKLFF

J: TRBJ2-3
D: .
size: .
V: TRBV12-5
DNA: TGTGCTAGTGGTTTGACCCGGTCTCGCGGTAGCACAGATACGCAGTATTTT
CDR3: CASGLTRSRGSTDTQYF

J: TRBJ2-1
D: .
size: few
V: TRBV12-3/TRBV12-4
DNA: TGTGCCAGCAGTTTAGTAGGGCTCGGGACCTACAATGAGCAGTTCTTC
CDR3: CASSLVGLGTYNEQFF

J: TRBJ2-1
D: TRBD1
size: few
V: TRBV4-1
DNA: TGCGCCAGCAGCCTTGACGGGACAGTCTACAATGAGCAGTTCTTC
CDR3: CASSLDGTVYNEQFF

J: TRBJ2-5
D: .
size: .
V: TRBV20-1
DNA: TGCAGTGCGCAGAACTGGATTACGGCAATTCAAGAGACCCAGTACTTC
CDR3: CSAQNWITAIQETQYF

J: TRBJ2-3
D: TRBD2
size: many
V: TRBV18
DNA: TGTGCCAGCTCGCCTCCAGCGGGAGCCCCAGATACGCAGTATTTT
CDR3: CASSPPAGAPDTQYF

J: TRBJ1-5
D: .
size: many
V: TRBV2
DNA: TGTGCCAGCAGTGCCGGCCCGAGCAATCAGCCCCAGCATTTT
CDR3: CASSAGPSNQPQHF

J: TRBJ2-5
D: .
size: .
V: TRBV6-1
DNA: TGTGCCGTACGAACAAGCGCCACCGGGACGAAAAGGAAGGAGACCCAGTACTTC
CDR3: CAVRTSATGTKRKETQYF

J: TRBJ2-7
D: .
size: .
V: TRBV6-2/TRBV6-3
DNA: TGTGCCAGCAGTCAGCCCGGGGGGCAACTAAACGAGCAGTACTTC
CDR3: CASSQPGGQLNEQYF

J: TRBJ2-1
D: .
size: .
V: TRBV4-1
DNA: TGCGCCAGCAGCCAAGAGATTGGCAGGGGAACCTACAATGAGCAGTTCTTC
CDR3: CASSQEIGRGTYNEQFF

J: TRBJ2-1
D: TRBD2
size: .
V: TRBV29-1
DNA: TGCAGCGTTGAAGCGGGGGGGCGAGATGAGCAGTTCTTC
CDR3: CSVEAGGRDEQFF

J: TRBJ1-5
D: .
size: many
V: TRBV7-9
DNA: TGTGCCAGCAGCTTAGTGGGCCCAGGCTATCAGCCCCAGCATTTT
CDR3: CASSLVGPGYQPQHF

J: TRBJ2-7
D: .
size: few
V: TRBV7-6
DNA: TGTGCCAGCAGCCAAAGGAACTACGAGCAGTACTTC
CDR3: CASSQRNYEQYF

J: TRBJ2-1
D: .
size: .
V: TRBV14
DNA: TGTGCCAGCAGCCAAGGACGTATAAGAGGAGTCGAGCAGTTCTTC
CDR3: CASSQGRIRGVEQFF

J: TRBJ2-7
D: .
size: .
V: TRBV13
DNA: TGTGCCAGCAGCTTTAGTGGTGACGAGGATGCCTACGAGCAGTACTTC
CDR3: CASSFSGDEDAYEQYF

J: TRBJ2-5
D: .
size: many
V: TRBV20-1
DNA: TGCAGTGCTAGAGATCTGAGGGGGAGATTGTACCAAGAGACCCAGTACTTC
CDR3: CSARDLRGRLYQETQYF

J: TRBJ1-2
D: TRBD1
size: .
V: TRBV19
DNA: TGTGCCACCAAGGACCCGGACAGGGGGCAAATCTATGGCTACACCTTC
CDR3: CATKDPDRGQIYGYTF

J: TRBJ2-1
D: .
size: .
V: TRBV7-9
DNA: TGTGCCAGCAGCTTAGTAGACTGGGGGAATGAGCAGCTCTTC
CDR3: CASSLVDWGNEQLF

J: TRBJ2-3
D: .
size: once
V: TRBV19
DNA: TGTGCCAGTAGTATTCAGGCTAGTGGGGATACGCGGTATTTT
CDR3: CASSIQASGDTRYF

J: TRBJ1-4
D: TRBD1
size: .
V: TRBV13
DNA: TGTGCCAGCAGCGCCCGGACAGGCCCAACTAATGAAAAACTGTTTTTT
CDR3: CASSARTGPTNEKLFF